This is a list of T cell receptor beta chains from one sample in a study of graft-versus-host responses after intestinal transplantation. Clones were read by immunoSEQ multiplex PCR, and TCRdb kept only the in-frame ones, dropping some. Of roughly 70,000 clones listed, over 75% are singletons. The antigens for these receptors are not known. This sample comprised unstimulated CD4+ T cells sorted from spleen or lymph node cells, obtained before transplant. These receptors originate from a human donor who was the organ donor for an intestinal transplant. The CDR3 runs from the conserved cysteine through the conserved F or W. A D gene is named only where the DNA matches it firmly. Some rows have no size entry. The others give once, few or many, or a class for an expanded clone.

v_gene	j_gene	d_gene	abundance	CDR3nt	CDR3aa
TRBV15	TRBJ2-2	-	once	TGTGCCACCAGCAGACTCACCGGTACCGGGGAGCTGTTTTTT	CATSRLTGTGELFF
TRBV28	TRBJ1-6	TRBD1	once	TGTGCCAGCAGTTTAGACCCCGGGACAGCGAGCTCCTATAATTCACCCCTCCACTTT	CASSLDPGTASSYNSPLHF
TRBV2	TRBJ1-6	-	-	TGTGCCAGCAGGGACTTGGTAGTTGGTTCACCCCTCCACTTT	CASRDLVVGSPLHF
TRBV7-7	TRBJ2-3	TRBD2	-	TGTGCTAGCAGCTCGGGACTAGCGGAGACAGATACGCAGTATTTT	CASSSGLAETDTQYF
TRBV2	TRBJ2-2	-	-	TGTGCCAGCAGGGCGACAGGGAACACCGGGGAGCTGTTTTTT	CASRATGNTGELFF
TRBV28	TRBJ2-1	TRBD2	once	TGTGCCAGCAGTTCTAGACTAGCGGGGATTGAGCAGTTCTTC	CASSSRLAGIEQFF
TRBV6-6	TRBJ2-4	-	-	TGTGCCAGCGACGATTCGGGTCGGAAAAACATTCAGTACTTC	CASDDSGRKNIQYF
TRBV28	TRBJ1-5	TRBD1	-	TGTGCCAGCAGTTCGCGACAGGGATTGGGGAAGCCCCAGCATTTT	CASSSRQGLGKPQHF
TRBV27	TRBJ2-1	-	-	TGTGCCAGCAGTCAAAAGACTAGTCTCACCTACAATGAGCAGTTCTTC	CASSQKTSLTYNEQFF
TRBV11-1	TRBJ2-3	TRBD2	-	TGTGCCAGCAGCTCCGGACTAGCGGGGACCACAGATACGCAGTATTTT	CASSSGLAGTTDTQYF
TRBV9	TRBJ2-2	-	once	TGTGCCAGCAGCGTAGACAGGCTGAACACCGGGGAGCTGTTTTTT	CASSVDRLNTGELFF
TRBV4-2	TRBJ1-6	-	medium-sized	TGTGCCAGCAGCCTGACAGGTGCGGATTCACCCCTCCACTTT	CASSLTGADSPLHF
TRBV29-1	TRBJ2-3	-	-	TGCAGCGTTGAGACTACAGGGACCGTCGCAGATACGCAGTATTTT	CSVETTGTVADTQYF
TRBV5-1	TRBJ1-2	-	-	TGCGCCAGCAGCGTAAATACAGGTGGCGACTATGGCTACACCTTC	CASSVNTGGDYGYTF
TRBV2	TRBJ1-2	-	-	TGTGCCAGCAGTGGCAGAGGGAATAACTATGGCTACACCTTC	CASSGRGNNYGYTF
TRBV15	TRBJ1-1	-	-	TGTGCCACCCGGGGGTCGGCCGGGGATACTGAAGCTTTCTTT	CATRGSAGDTEAFF
TRBV7-2	TRBJ2-5	TRBD2	-	TGTGCCAGCAGCTTAGAGCGCCGGGGGGGTGGAGAGACCCAGTACTTC	CASSLERRGGGETQYF
TRBV11-2	TRBJ2-1	TRBD1	-	TGTGCCAGCAGCCTTCGACAGGGAGTAATCTACAATGAGCAGTTCTTC	CASSLRQGVIYNEQFF
TRBV9	TRBJ2-1	-	once	TGTGCCAGCAGCGTGGGGGGGCCCCCACAATTTAATGAGCAGTTCTTC	CASSVGGPPQFNEQFF
TRBV29-1	TRBJ1-2	TRBD1	-	TGCAGCGTTGAAGTCCCCCAGGGGGTGGGGGGCTACACCTTC	CSVEVPQGVGGYTF
TRBV6-5	TRBJ2-5	-	-	TGTGCCAGCAGTTGGACATCCCAAGAGACCCAGTACTTC	CASSWTSQETQYF
TRBV15	TRBJ2-3	TRBD1	-	TGTGCCACCAGCAGAGATCGACCGACAGGGGCAGATACGCAGTATTTT	CATSRDRPTGADTQYF
TRBV11-2	TRBJ1-6	-	-	TGTGCCAGCAGCTTAGTACTGGGCTCACCCCTCCACTTT	CASSLVLGSPLHF
TRBV27	TRBJ1-2	-	-	TGTGCCAGCAGTCTGATGGGACAAGGTGAGGGGTATGGCTACACCTTC	CASSLMGQGEGYGYTF
TRBV18	TRBJ2-3	TRBD1	once	TGTGCCAGCTCACCTGGACAGGGGCCAGATACGCAGTATTTT	CASSPGQGPDTQYF
TRBV28	TRBJ1-1	TRBD1	once	TGTGCCAGCACCGACAGGGGGCGCAAGAACACTGAAGCTTTCTTT	CASTDRGRKNTEAFF
TRBV19	TRBJ1-4	TRBD1	-	TGTGCCAGTAGTACCCCCTCTTGGACAGGGGGTGAAAAACTGTTTTTT	CASSTPSWTGGEKLFF
TRBV7-2	TRBJ1-1	-	-	TGTGCCAGCAGCCTCTTGCCGGTTATGAACACTGAAGCTTTCTTT	CASSLLPVMNTEAFF
TRBV2	TRBJ1-6	TRBD1	once	TGTGCCAGCAGTGGGGACAGGGTCTATAATTCACCCCTCCACTTT	CASSGDRVYNSPLHF
TRBV28	TRBJ2-1	TRBD2	once	TGTGCCAGCAGACCCGCGGGGGGCACCCCTTCCTACAATGAGCAGTTCTTC	CASRPAGGTPSYNEQFF
TRBV27	TRBJ1-2	-	-	TGTGCCAGCAAACGTGCGGAAAACTATGGCTACACCTTC	CASKRAENYGYTF
TRBV29-1	TRBJ2-5	-	once	TGCAGCGTTGAACACAGCACAAAGACCCAGTACTTC	CSVEHSTKTQYF
TRBV30	TRBJ1-5	-	-	TGTGCCTGGAGTGTAGTAACCGGGACACCCCAAGGCGGTCAGCCCCAGCATTTT	CAWSVVTGTPQGGQPQHF
TRBV7-9	TRBJ1-2	TRBD1	-	TGTGCCAGCAGCTTAGAGGGACAGGGTGGTGGCTACACCTTC	CASSLEGQGGGYTF
TRBV11-2	TRBJ2-5	-	-	TGTGCCAGCAGCTTACTGGAGACCCAGTACTTC	CASSLLETQYF
TRBV6-5	TRBJ1-2	-	-	TGTGCCAGCAGTTACGCCAGATCCTATGGCTACACCTTC	CASSYARSYGYTF
TRBV9	TRBJ2-5	-	-	TGTGCCAGCAGTGATGGGTATGCCGAGAGGGTTCAAGAGACCCAGTACTTC	CASSDGYAERVQETQYF
TRBV19	TRBJ1-5	TRBD1	-	TGTGCCAGTAGTTTTGGGACAGTGGATCAGCCCCAGCATTTT	CASSFGTVDQPQHF
TRBV14	TRBJ1-2	-	-	TGTGCCAGCAGCTCCCAGGGCGCCGGCTATGGCTACACCTTC	CASSSQGAGYGYTF
TRBV19	TRBJ1-3	-	-	TGTGCCAGTAGTATAGGTGCGGCGGGAAACACCATATATTTT	CASSIGAAGNTIYF
TRBV28	TRBJ1-6	-	-	TGTGCCAGCAGCACACTTGGGGAGGGCATCCACTTT	CASSTLGEGIHF
TRBV5-4	TRBJ1-3	TRBD1	-	TGTGCCAGCAGCCCACAGGGGGGATCTGGAAACACCATATATTTT	CASSPQGGSGNTIYF
TRBV7-6	TRBJ2-2	TRBD1	-	TGTGCCAGCAGCTCCGGGACAGAATTTAGATTAGGGGAGCTGTTTTTT	CASSSGTEFRLGELFF
TRBV30	TRBJ1-3	-	-	TGTGCCTTTGCTGACGGGGGTTTAAGTAACACCATATATTTT	CAFADGGLSNTIYF
TRBV30	TRBJ1-4	-	once	TGTGCCTGGAGTGTGGTAGCAACTAATGAAAAACTGTTTTTT	CAWSVVATNEKLFF
TRBV25-1	TRBJ1-6	TRBD1	-	TGTGCCAGCCGACCCGGGACAGGGGGTTCACCCCTCCACTTT	CASRPGTGGSPLHF
TRBV7-9	TRBJ2-3	TRBD2	once	TGTGCCAGCACCGGGGGACTAGCGGGGGCAGGAGGATACGATACGCAGTATTTT	CASTGGLAGAGGYDTQYF
TRBV6-6	TRBJ2-2	-	-	TGTGCCAGCATCCCAGGGGGGCCACCATCGACAGGGCTGTTTTTT	CASIPGGPPSTGLFF
TRBV7-7	TRBJ2-2	TRBD1	-	TGTGCTAGCAGCATGGGGACAGGGGGAACCGGGGAGCTGTTTTTT	CASSMGTGGTGELFF
TRBV14	TRBJ2-3	TRBD2	-	TGTGCCAGCAGCCAAGGACTAGCGGGGGATACGCAGTATTTT	CASSQGLAGDTQYF
TRBV27	TRBJ1-3	-	-	TGTGCCAGCAGTTTAGGGGGGGGAACTGGAAACACCATATATTTT	CASSLGGGTGNTIYF
TRBV6-5	TRBJ2-5	-	-	TGTGCCAGCAGTCCCGGGACACAGGAGACCCAGTACTTC	CASSPGTQETQYF
TRBV7-6	TRBJ2-1	TRBD2	-	TGTGCCAGCAGCTTAGAGGCTAGCGGGGGGCACAGTGAGCAGTTCTTC	CASSLEASGGHSEQFF
TRBV28	TRBJ1-4	TRBD1	-	TGTGCCAGCAGTATAGGGACAGGGGGTATTGCAACTAATGAAAAACTGTTTTTT	CASSIGTGGIATNEKLFF
TRBV7-2	TRBJ1-1	TRBD1	-	TGTGCCAGCAGCCCTCGCCGCAGGGGGCACACTGAAGCTTTCTTT	CASSPRRRGHTEAFF